One sample yielded the 23 T cell receptor beta chains listed below, sequenced in a study of early T cells in non-severe SARS-CoV-2 infection. TCRdb independently ran MiXCR on the 5' RACE reads; one entry per CDR3 protein. The sample has approximately 30,000 distinct CDR3 sequences, about 3.8% seen once. The sequenced sample was whole blood. These receptors were taken from an adult who was a healthcare worker with PCR-confirmed SARS-CoV-2 infection or an uninfected control (not recorded which).

This clonotype has ten or more counts. The chain joins TRBV7-2 to TRBJ2-5, with D possibly TRBD2 on 6 matching bases. The CDR3 totals 12 residues. The V end lost 4 bases, the J end lost 7 bases, and 10 bases lay between the germline ends. CDR1 and CDR2 from the germline V gene are SGHTA and FQGNSA. Here the CDR3 reads CASSSTAGTQYF. The CDR3 DNA is TGTGCCAGCAGCTCAACAGCGGGGACCCAGTACTTC. The variable domain in full, with the rest retrieved from reference TRBV7-2 and TRBJ2-5, is GAGVSQSPSNKVTEKGKDVELRCDPISGHTALYWYRQSLGQGLEFLIYFQGNSAPDKSGLPSDRFSAERTGGSVSTLTIQRTQQEDSAVYLCASSSTAGTQYFGPGTRLLVL.

J is TRBJ2-3 and V is TRBV4-3, with D perhaps TRBD1 or TRBD2 (6 bases each). This CDR3 comprises 15 residues. Trimming pared 4 bases from V and 6 bases from J, leaving 17 bases between. Germline lookup yields CDR1 LGHNA and CDR2 YSLEER. CDR3 protein: CASSPGGQLMDTQYF. The CDR3 DNA is TGCGCCAGCAGCCCCGGGGGCCAACTCATGGATACGCAGTATTTT.

This clonotype appeared many times. The DNA of the CDR3 is TGTGCCAGCTCACCCTCCGAGGGGGACACCATATATTTT. Amino acids: CASSPSEGDTIYF. The chain joins TRBV18 to TRBJ1-3, with D possibly being TRBD1 (6 bases). Germline V CDR1 and CDR2: KGHSH, LQKENI. Trimming pared 3 bases from V and 8 bases from J, leaving 11 bases between. The CDR3 is 13 amino acids.

In this sample, this clonotype turned up many times. V and J are TRBV20-1 and TRBJ1-1; no reliable D call. The CDR3 is 12 amino acids. Trimming stripped 1 base from V and 2 bases from J, with 5 bases between. Germline CDR1 DFQATT, CDR2 SNEGSKA (reference sequence). This chain's CDR3 is CSARGLNTEAFF. The CDR3 DNA is TGCAGTGCTAGAGGGCTAAACACTGAAGCTTTCTTT.

This clonotype was picked up many times. The chain links TRBV3-1 to TRBJ2-1, with a weak D call TRBD1 (8 bases). Trimming removed 2 bases at V and 4 bases at J, with 15 bases between. This CDR3 region has 16 residues. Germline CDR1 reads LGHDT; CDR2 reads YNNKEL (reference sequence). CDR3 amino acids: CASSQRGGTGYNEQFF. The CDR3 nucleotides read TGTGCCAGCAGCCAAAGGGGGGGGACAGGATACAATGAGCAGTTCTTC.

This clonotype was recorded a few times. The chain links TRBV7-9 to TRBJ2-7; TRBD1 matches at 7 bases. J was trimmed by 2 bases and V by 3 bases; bases with no gene match: 4. The V gene's germline CDR1 is SEHNR and CDR2 FQNEAQ (reference sequence). The CDR3 runs 14 residues. The CDR3 bases are TGTGCCAGCAGCTTCCGGGACAGCACCTACGAGCAGTACTTC. Translation: CASSFRDSTYEQYF.

This clonotype was observed at least ten times. The J gene is TRBJ1-6, the V gene TRBV2, with a weak D call TRBD1 (6 bases). The V end was cut by 6 bases, the J end by 10 bases, with 19 bases between. Germline assignment: CDR1 SNHLY and CDR2 FYNNEI. The CDR3 consists of 15 residues. The CDR3 loop reads CASRATGIWRSPLHF. As DNA, the CDR3 is TGTGCCAGCAGGGCCACAGGGATATGGCGCTCACCCCTCCACTTT.

Ten or more counts support this clonotype. The CDR3 reads CASSPPPGLVDTQYF. The CDR3 DNA reads as TGTGCCAGCAGCCCACCGCCGGGACTAGTCGATACGCAGTATTTT. J is TRBJ2-3 and V is TRBV7-6, with 8 bases lining up with TRBD2. The germline CDR1 and CDR2 sequences are SGHVS and FNYEAQ. The CDR3 is made up of 15 amino acids. J lost 6 bases, V lost 5 bases, and 10 bases had no gene match.

This clonotype was detected many times. V gene TRBV11-2 combines with J gene TRBJ2-2, with TRBD1 matching over 9 bases. The CDR3 extends over 16 amino acids. After removal of 4 bases from V and 4 bases from J, the junction contained 7 bases not matched to a gene. CDR1 and CDR2 from the germline V gene are SGHAT and FQNNGV. The CDR3 DNA reads as TGTGCCAGCAGCTCCTTCGGGACAGGGCGCACCGGGGAGCTGTTTTTT. This gives the protein CASSSFGTGRTGELFF.

This clonotype was counted at least ten times. This chain joins TRBV12-3 or TRBV12-4 and TRBJ2-7; 8 positions agree with TRBD2. Losses at the gene ends were 3 bases for V and 1 base for J; bases not matched to a gene: 5. This CDR3 contains 15 residues. CDR3 DNA sequence: TGTGCCAGCAGTTTGACAGCGGGGGTTTCCTACGAGCAGTACTTC. Translating gives CASSLTAGVSYEQYF.

This clonotype was picked up many times. This chain links TRBV3-1 with TRBJ2-4; D tentatively fits TRBD1 or TRBD2 (5 bases each). V gave up 6 bases and J gave up 6 bases, with 21 bases separating them. Germline lookup yields CDR1 LGHDT and CDR2 YNNKEL (reference sequence). The CDR3 runs 16 residues. CDR3 in amino acids: CASSGGPGWDGNIQYF. The CDR3 DNA sequence: TGTGCCAGCAGTGGGGGACCGGGGTGGGATGGAAACATTCAGTACTTC.

The genes are TRBV29-1 and TRBJ2-7; the D gene is possibly TRBD1 (6 bases). Trimming removed 7 bases at V and 4 bases at J, with 14 bases between. This CDR3 has 12 amino acids. Germline values: CDR1 SQVTM, CDR2 ANQGSEA. The CDR3 sequence: CSAGSRGYEQYF. Here the CDR3 DNA reads TGCAGCGCAGGTTCCAGGGGTTACGAGCAGTACTTC.

This clonotype was recorded at least ten times. The chain carries TRBV7-8 and TRBJ2-5, with D unresolved. The CDR3 covers 16 residues. Germline CDR1 and CDR2: SGHVS and FQNEAQ. Trimming pared 5 bases from V and 1 base from J, leaving 17 bases between. The CDR3 DNA sequence: TGTGCCAGCAGCCGCACAAGCTTTGCAGGCCAAGAGACCCAGTACTTC. Amino acids: CASSRTSFAGQETQYF.

V and J are TRBV29-1 and TRBJ2-7; the D gene is possibly TRBD1 (6 bases). V was clipped by 7 bases and J by 1 base, with 11 bases between them. CDR3 length equals 12 residues. CDR1 SQVTM and CDR2 ANQGSEA come from the germline V gene. This chain's CDR3 is CSARDNSYEQYF. The CDR3 nucleotides are TGCAGCGCCAGGGACAATTCCTACGAGCAGTACTTC.

The table lists this clonotype with many counts. The J gene is TRBJ2-7, the V gene TRBV6-6, with D perhaps TRBD1 (5 bases). Trimming stripped 6 bases from V and 11 bases from J, with 17 bases between. The CDR3 spans 12 residues. Germline assignment: CDR1 MNHNY and CDR2 SVGAGI (reference sequence). In nucleotides, the CDR3 is TGTGCCAGCAGCCAGACAGCTGATTGGAAGTACTTC. Amino acid sequence: CASSQTADWKYF.

The table lists this clonotype with many counts. V gene TRBV29-1 combines with J gene TRBJ1-1; D not resolved. This CDR3 has 13 residues. The V end was cut by 7 bases, the J end by 4 bases, with 16 bases between. Germline V gives CDR1 SQVTM, CDR2 ANQGSEA. The CDR3 bases are TGCAGCGCCCTCCACTTCCGTGGCACTGAAGCTTTCTTT. Translation: CSALHFRGTEAFF.

This clonotype was seen repeatedly, ten times or more. The V gene is TRBV24-1, the J gene TRBJ2-1; 7 bases line up with TRBD1. The V and J ends lost 4 bases and 11 bases, in that order; junction bases with no gene match: 4. CDR3 size: 12 residues. The germline V gene encodes CDR1 KGHDR and CDR2 SFDVKD. Here the CDR3 DNA reads TGTGCCACCAGTGACCGGACAGGAAAGCAGTTCTTC. Its protein is CATSDRTGKQFF.

This clonotype was seen ten or more times. The CDR3 region is CSVGGAIYNEQFF. The DNA for the CDR3 is TGCAGCGTTGGGGGGGCAATCTACAATGAGCAGTTCTTC. V gene TRBV29-1 combines with J gene TRBJ2-1; D is tentatively TRBD1 or TRBD2 (6 bases each). This CDR3 spans 13 amino acids. Looked up from germline, CDR1 is SQVTM and CDR2 is ANQGSEA. V was pared by 4 bases and J by 3 bases, with 10 bases between.

This clonotype has a count of ten or more. The chain uses TRBV11-2 and TRBJ2-3; 8 nucleotides align to TRBD2. CDR1 is SGHAT, CDR2 FQNNGV, per germline. V gave up 5 bases and J gave up 1 base; unmatched junction bases: 8. This CDR3 has 16 residues. As DNA, the CDR3 is TGTGCCAGCAGCCCCGGAGGGCGGGGGGGCACAGATACGCAGTATTTT. Amino acids: CASSPGGRGGTDTQYF.

Ten or more counts support this clonotype. The gene calls are TRBV3-1 and TRBJ1-1; tentatively, D is TRBD1 (5 bases). CDR3 length: 15 amino acids. The V end was cut by 4 bases, the J end by 4 bases, with 16 bases between. CDR1 is LGHDT, CDR2 YNNKEL, per germline (reference sequence). The chain's CDR3 is CASSRTGTGVTEAFF. DNA of the CDR3: TGTGCCAGCAGCCGGACCGGGACCGGCGTCACTGAAGCTTTCTTT.

This clonotype was seen more than once but under ten times. V gene TRBV7-9 combines with J gene TRBJ1-1; D call uncertain. Trimming removed 11 bases from V and 4 bases from J, with 17 bases in between. Germline lookup yields CDR1 SEHNR and CDR2 FQNEAQ (reference sequence). There are 13 residues in the CDR3. The CDR3 spells CALLGGRLTEAFF. As DNA, the CDR3 is TGTGCCCTTCTCGGCGGCAGACTCACTGAAGCTTTCTTT.

The genes are TRBV24-1 and TRBJ2-7; D is unclear. Per the germline V gene, CDR1 is KGHDR and CDR2 is SFDVKD. Trimming stripped 5 bases from V and 3 bases from J, with 10 bases between. CDR3 length: 13 amino acids. The CDR3 reads CATSGTDGYEQYF. For the CDR3, the DNA is TGTGCCACCAGTGGGACCGACGGCTACGAGCAGTACTTC.

This sequence joins TRBV5-1 and TRBJ1-5; possibly TRBD1 for D (6 bases). The CDR3 contains 14 residues. The germline V and J ends were trimmed by 4 bases and 3 bases, with 11 bases remaining between them. The germline V gene encodes CDR1 SGHRS and CDR2 YFSETQ. In nucleotides, the CDR3 is TGCGCCAGCAGCCCGACAGGCCCCAATCAGCCCCAGCATTTT. It encodes CASSPTGPNQPQHF. The variable domain in full, completed from reference TRBV5-1 and TRBJ1-5, reads KAGVTQTPRYLIKTRGQQVTLSCSPISGHRSVSWYQQTPGQGLQFLFEYFSETQRNKGNFPGRFSGRQFSNSRSEMNVSTLELGDSALYLCASSPTGPNQPQHFGDGTRLSIL.